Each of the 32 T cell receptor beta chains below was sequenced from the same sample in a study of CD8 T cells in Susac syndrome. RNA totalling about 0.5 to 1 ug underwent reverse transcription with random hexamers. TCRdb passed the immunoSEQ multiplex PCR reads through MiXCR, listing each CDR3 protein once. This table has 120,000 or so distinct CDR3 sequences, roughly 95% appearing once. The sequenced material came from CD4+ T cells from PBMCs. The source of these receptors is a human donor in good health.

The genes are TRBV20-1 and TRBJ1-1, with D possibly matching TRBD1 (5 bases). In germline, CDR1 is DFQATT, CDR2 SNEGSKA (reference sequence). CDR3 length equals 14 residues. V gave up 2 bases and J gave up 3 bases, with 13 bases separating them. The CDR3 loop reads CSARQPLGDTEAFF. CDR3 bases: TGCAGTGCTAGACAGCCCTTGGGGGACACTGAAGCTTTCTTT.

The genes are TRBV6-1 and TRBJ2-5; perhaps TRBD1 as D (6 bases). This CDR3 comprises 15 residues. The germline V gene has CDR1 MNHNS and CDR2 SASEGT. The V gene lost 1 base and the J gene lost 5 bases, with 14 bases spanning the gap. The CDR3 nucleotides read TGTGCCAGCAGTGAAGTCGAACAGGGCCGGGAGACCCAGTACTTC. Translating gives CASSEVEQGRETQYF.

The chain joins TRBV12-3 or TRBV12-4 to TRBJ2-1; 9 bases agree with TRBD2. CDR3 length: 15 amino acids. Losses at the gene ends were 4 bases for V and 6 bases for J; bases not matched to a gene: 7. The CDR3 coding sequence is TGTGCCAGCAGTTCTAGCGGGACGGTAGGCAATGAGCAGTTCTTC. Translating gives CASSSSGTVGNEQFF.

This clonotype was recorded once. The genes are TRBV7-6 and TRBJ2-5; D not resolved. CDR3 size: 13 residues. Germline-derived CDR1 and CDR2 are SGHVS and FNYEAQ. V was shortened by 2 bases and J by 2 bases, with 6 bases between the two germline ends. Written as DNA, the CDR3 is TGTGCCAGCAGCTTACAGCAGCAAGAGACCCAGTACTTC. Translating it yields CASSLQQQETQYF.

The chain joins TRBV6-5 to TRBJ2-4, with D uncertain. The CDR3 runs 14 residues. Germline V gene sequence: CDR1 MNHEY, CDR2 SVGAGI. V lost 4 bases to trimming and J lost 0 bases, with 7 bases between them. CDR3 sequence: CASSSPVAKNIQYF. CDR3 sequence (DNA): TGTGCCAGCAGTTCCCCTGTAGCCAAAAACATTCAGTACTTC.

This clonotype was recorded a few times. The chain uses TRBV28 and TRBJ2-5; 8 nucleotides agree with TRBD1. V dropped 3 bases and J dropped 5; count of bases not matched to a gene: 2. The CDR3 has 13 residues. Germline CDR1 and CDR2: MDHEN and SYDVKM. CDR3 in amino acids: CASSLNRGETQYF. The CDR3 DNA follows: TGTGCCAGCAGTTTGAACAGGGGGGAGACCCAGTACTTC.

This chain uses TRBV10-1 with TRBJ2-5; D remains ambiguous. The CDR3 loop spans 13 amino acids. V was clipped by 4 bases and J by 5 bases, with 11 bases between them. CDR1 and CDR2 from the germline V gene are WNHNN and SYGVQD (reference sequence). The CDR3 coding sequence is TGCGCCAGCAGTGGCAAGGTGGGGGAGACCCAGTACTTC. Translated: CASSGKVGETQYF.

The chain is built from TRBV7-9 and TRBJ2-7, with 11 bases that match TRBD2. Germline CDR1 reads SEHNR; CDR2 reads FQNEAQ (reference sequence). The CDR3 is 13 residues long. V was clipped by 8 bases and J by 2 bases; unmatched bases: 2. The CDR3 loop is CASQLAGAYEQYF. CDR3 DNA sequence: TGTGCCAGCCAACTAGCGGGAGCCTACGAGCAGTACTTC.

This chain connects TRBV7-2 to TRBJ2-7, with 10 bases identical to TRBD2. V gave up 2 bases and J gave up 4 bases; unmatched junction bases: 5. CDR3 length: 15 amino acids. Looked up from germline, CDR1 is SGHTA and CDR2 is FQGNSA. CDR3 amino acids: CASSLTAGGPYEQYF. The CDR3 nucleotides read TGTGCCAGCAGCTTAACAGCGGGAGGGCCTTACGAGCAGTACTTC.

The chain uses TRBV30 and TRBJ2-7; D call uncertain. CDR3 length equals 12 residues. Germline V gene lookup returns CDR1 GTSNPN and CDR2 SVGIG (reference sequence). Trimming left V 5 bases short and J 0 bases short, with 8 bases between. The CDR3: CAWGPNSYEQYF. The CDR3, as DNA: TGTGCCTGGGGACCGAACTCCTACGAGCAGTACTTC.

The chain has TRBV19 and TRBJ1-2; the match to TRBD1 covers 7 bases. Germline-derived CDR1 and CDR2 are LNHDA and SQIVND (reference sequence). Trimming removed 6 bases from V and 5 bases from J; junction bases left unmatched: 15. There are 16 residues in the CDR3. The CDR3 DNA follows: TGTGCCAGTAGCAGATTACCTGGGACAGAACTATATGGCTACACCTTC. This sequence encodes CASSRLPGTELYGYTF.

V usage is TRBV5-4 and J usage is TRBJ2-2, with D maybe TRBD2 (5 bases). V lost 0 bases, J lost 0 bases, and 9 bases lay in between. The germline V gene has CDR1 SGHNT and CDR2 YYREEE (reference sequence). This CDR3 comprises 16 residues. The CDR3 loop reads CASSLGGRANTGELFF. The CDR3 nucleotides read TGTGCCAGCAGCTTGGGAGGGAGAGCGAACACCGGGGAGCTGTTTTTT.

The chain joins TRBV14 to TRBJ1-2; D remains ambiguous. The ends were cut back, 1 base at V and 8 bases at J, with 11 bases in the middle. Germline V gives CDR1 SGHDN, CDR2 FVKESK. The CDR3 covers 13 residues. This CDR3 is CASSQVSGRGYTF. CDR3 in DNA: TGTGCCAGCAGCCAAGTGTCGGGTCGAGGCTACACCTTC. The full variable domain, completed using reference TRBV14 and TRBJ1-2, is EAGVTQFPSHSVIEKGQTVTLRCDPISGHDNLYWYRRVMGKEIKFLLHFVKESKQDESGMPNNRFLAERTGGTYSTLKVQPAELEDSGVYFCASSQVSGRGYTFGSGTRLTVV.

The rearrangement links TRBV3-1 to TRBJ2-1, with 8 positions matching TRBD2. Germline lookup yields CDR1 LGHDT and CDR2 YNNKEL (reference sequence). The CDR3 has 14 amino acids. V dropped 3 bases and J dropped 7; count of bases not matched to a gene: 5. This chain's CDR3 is CASSQAGGTNEQFF. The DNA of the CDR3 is TGTGCCAGCAGCCAGGCGGGAGGAACGAATGAGCAGTTCTTC.

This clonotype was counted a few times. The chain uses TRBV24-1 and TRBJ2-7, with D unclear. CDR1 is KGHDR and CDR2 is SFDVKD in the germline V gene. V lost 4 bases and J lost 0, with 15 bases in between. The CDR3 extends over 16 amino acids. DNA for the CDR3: TGTGCCACCAGTGACCCGGCCGGAGCCCACTCCTACGAGCAGTACTTC. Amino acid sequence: CATSDPAGAHSYEQYF.

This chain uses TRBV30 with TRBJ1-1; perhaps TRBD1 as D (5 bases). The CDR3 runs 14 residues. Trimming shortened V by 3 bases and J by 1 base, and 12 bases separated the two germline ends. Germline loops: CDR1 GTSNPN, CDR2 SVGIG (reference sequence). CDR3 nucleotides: TGTGCCTGGAGCACTCTGACAGAGAACACTGAAGCTTTCTTT. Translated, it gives CAWSTLTENTEAFF.

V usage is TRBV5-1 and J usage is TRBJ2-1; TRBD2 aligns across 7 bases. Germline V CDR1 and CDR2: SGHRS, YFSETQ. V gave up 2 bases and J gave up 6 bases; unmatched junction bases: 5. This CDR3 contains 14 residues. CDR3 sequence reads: CASSFRAGSNEQFF. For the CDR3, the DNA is TGCGCCAGCAGCTTCAGAGCGGGAAGCAATGAGCAGTTCTTC.

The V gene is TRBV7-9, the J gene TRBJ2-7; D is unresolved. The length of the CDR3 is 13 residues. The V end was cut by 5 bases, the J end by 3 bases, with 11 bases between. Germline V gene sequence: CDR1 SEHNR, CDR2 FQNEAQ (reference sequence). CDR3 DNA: TGTGCCAGCAGCGCGCTTAATCGCTACGAGCAGTACTTC. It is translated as CASSALNRYEQYF.

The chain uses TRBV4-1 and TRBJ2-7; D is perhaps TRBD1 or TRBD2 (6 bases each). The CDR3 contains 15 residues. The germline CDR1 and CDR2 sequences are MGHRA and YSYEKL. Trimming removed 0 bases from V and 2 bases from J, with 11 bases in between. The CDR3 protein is CASSQDRGRTYEQYF. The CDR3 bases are TGCGCCAGCAGCCAAGATAGGGGGAGGACCTACGAGCAGTACTTC.

The DNA of the CDR3 is TGCAGTGCTAGTATGACCATTGGGGAGACCCAGTACTTC. Translated: CSASMTIGETQYF. The chain joins TRBV20-1 to TRBJ2-5; D unclear. Trimming left V 3 bases short and J 5 bases short, with 13 bases between. Germline values: CDR1 DFQATT, CDR2 SNEGSKA (reference sequence). The CDR3 length is 13 residues.

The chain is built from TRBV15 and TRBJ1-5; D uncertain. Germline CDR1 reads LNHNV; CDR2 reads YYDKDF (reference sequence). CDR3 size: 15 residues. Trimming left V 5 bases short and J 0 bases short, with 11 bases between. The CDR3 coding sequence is TGTGCCACCAGCCTTGACCTTTATAGCAATCAGCCCCAGCATTTT. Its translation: CATSLDLYSNQPQHF.

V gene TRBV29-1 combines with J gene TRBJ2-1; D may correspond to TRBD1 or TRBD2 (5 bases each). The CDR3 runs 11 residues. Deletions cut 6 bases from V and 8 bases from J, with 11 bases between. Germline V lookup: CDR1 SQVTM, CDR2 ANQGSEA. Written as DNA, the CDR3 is TGCAGCGTGAAGCGAGGGGATGAGCAGTTCTTC. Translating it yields CSVKRGDEQFF.

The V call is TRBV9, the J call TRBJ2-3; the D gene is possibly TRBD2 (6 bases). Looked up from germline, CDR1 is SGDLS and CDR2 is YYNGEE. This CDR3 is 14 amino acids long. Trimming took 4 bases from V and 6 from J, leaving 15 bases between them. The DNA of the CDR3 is TGTGCCAGCAGCCAACGTCTAGCGAGGGATACGCAGTATTTT. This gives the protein CASSQRLARDTQYF.

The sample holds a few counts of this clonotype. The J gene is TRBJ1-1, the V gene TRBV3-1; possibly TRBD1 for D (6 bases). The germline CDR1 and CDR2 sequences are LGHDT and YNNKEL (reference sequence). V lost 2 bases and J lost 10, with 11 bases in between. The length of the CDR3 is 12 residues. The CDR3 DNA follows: TGTGCCAGCAGCCAACGTGACAGGCCAGCTTTCTTT. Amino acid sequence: CASSQRDRPAFF.

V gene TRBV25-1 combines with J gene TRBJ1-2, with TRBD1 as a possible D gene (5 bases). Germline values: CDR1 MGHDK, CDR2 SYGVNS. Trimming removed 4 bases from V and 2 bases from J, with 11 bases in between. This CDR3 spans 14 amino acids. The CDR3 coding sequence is TGTGCCAGCAGTGCCGGGGGGGGGAACTATGGCTACACCTTC. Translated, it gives CASSAGGGNYGYTF.

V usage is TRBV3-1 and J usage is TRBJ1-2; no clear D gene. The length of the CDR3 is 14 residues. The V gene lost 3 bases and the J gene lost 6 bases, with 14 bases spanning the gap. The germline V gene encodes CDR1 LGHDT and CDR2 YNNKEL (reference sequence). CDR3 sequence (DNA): TGTGCCAGCAGCCAGCTCAAGGTCATGAATGGCTACACCTTC. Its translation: CASSQLKVMNGYTF.

The CDR3 DNA is TGTGCCACCAGCAGGGAGGGGGCCACCTCCTACAATGAGCAGTTCTTC. The encoded protein is CATSREGATSYNEQFF. The chain couples TRBV15 to TRBJ2-1; possibly TRBD1 for D (7 bases). This CDR3 has 16 amino acids. Germline CDR1 and CDR2: LNHNV and YYDKDF (reference sequence). V was trimmed by 3 bases and J by 0 bases, leaving 12 bases between them.

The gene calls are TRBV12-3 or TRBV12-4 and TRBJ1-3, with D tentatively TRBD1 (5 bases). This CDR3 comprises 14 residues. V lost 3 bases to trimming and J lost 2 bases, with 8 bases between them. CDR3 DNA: TGTGCCAGCAGTTTGATGGGGGCTGGAAACACCATATATTTT. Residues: CASSLMGAGNTIYF.

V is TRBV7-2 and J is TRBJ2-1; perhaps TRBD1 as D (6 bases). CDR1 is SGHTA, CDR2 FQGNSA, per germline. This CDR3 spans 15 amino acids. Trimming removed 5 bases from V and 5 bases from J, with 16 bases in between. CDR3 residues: CASSRSGSGDNEQFF. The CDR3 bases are TGTGCCAGCAGCCGGAGCGGTTCAGGGGACAATGAGCAGTTCTTC.

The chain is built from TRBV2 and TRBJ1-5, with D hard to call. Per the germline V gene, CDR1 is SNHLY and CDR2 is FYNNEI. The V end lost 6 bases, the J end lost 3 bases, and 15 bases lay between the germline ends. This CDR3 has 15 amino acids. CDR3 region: CASSLARESNQPQHF. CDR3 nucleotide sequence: TGTGCCAGCAGCCTAGCCCGGGAGTCCAATCAGCCCCAGCATTTT.

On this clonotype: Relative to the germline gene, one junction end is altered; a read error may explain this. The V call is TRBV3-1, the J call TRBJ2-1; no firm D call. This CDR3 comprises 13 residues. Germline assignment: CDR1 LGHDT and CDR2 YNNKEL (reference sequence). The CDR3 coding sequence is TGTGCCAGCAGCCAAGAGACGGCGAAGGGAAAGCAGTTC. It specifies CASSQETAKGKQF.

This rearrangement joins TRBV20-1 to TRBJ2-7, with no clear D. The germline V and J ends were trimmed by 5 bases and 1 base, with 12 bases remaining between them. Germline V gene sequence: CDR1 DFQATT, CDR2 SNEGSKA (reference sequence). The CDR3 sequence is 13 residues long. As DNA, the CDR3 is TGCAGTGCTTATAGAATCCTTTCCTACGAGCAGTACTTC. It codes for CSAYRILSYEQYF.